The T cell receptor beta chain under discussion was sequenced for a study of T cell repertoires and HLA-DP antigens. At the level of the study: Transduced HeLa cells presented HLA-DP to CD4+ T cells. Notes on the study in general: Naive and memory CD4+ repertoires were not analysed separately.

The primer mix covered 54 TRBV segments and 13 TRBJ segments. The table came from immunoSEQ multiplex PCR; TCRdb's copy has only in-frame clones and leaves some out. The data contain around 110,000 clones, 80% to 95% of them singletons. As to this clone: Its antigen is still unknown.

The CDR3 has 16 amino acids. Germline V CDR1 and CDR2: GTSNPN, SVGIG (reference sequence). V shed 4 bases, J shed 3 bases, and the junction held 7 bases outside the gene matches. The source material was CD4+ T cells from PBMCs. The source of this sequence is a woman in her late teens or twenties in good health and CMV-seronegative. The J gene is TRBJ2-2, the V gene TRBV30; 11 bases map to TRBD2. The CDR3 bases are TGTGCCTGGATGGCTAGCGGGAGGAGTGACACCGGGGAGCTGTTTTTT. This sequence encodes CAWMASGRSDTGELFF.